A selection of T cell receptor beta chains follows, all from one sample in a study of cytomegalovirus exposure and HLA in healthy donors. Here immunoSEQ multiplex PCR was the method, and the copy in TCRdb shows in-frame clones only, minus some. The sample includes 150,000 to 200,000 clones, 76% seen only once; the top ten take 3% to 3.5%. Specimen: PBMCs. Every receptor here comes from a male donor in good health and CMV-seronegative. Both conserved end residues are part of each CDR3. Clone size is not always given. Where it is, it says once, few, many or a class for expanded clones.

v_gene,abundance,CDR3aa
TRBV5-1,NA,CASSLQGPGNTIYF
TRBV4-1,once,CASSQHGQGTNTIYF
TRBV18,NA,CASSPRQSNQPQHF
TRBV11-2,few,CASSLAGDFYEQYF
TRBV7-3,once,CASSLTDPRGTYNEQFF
TRBV6-1,NA,CASSEWSGGVYGYTF
TRBV19,NA,CASSRRAQGSGANVLTF
TRBV18,NA,CASSPLGAGLNTEAFF
TRBV7-9,NA,CASSLGSVYNSPLHF
TRBV28,NA,CASSLPSGVTDTQYF
TRBV4-1,NA,CASSQGRTSGGTDTQYF
TRBV7-9,NA,CASSPEQGANSPLHF
TRBV7-2,NA,CASSYREGNIQYF
TRBV9,NA,CASSVGGQATNTEAFF
TRBV9,NA,CASSTTSGGRNEQFF
TRBV5-6,NA,CASSRTGEGYSNQPQHF
TRBV30,few,CAWSPIMGWAGVDEQYF
TRBV7-2,NA,CASSGSGVQGDYGYTF
TRBV7-9,NA,CASSLGQGASTNEKLFF
TRBV19,NA,CASSIPGRDPARGYTF
TRBV10-3,NA,CATSGGVYGYTF
TRBV28,NA,CASTPSGREETEAFF
TRBV15,NA,CATPEVSSGNTIYF
TRBV5-6,NA,CASSLGRGGLFYEQYF
TRBV5-1,few,CASRQRGVPDTQYF
TRBV4-2,NA,CASSLTPGRETQYF
TRBV28,NA,CASSSRTSGGGKTQYF
TRBV6-4,NA,CASSTDRGGTDTQYF
TRBV29-1,NA,CSASTSSYTEAFF
TRBV7-3,NA,CASSPSGTSNYNEQFF
TRBV5-8,NA,CASRYPPEGAPRSSYEQYF
TRBV6-4,few,CASSGTSGSYNEQFF
TRBV7-9,NA,CASSRRTGGYEQYF
TRBV7-9,NA,CASSGGQGVRGYTF
TRBV7-3,once,CASSSGLAGPARAEQFF
TRBV6-5,once,CASSYRVTGGSYEQYF
TRBV18,NA,CASSFSTSAHEQYF
TRBV30,NA,CAYKAPGTGVQPQHF
TRBV6-5,NA,CASSRTGSYTTEAFF
TRBV16,NA,CASSPLAGNYNEQFF
TRBV7-2,few,CASSHPQGGRGRETQYF
TRBV7-9,NA,CSSSLHYEQYF